A selection of T cell receptor beta chains follows, all from one sample in a study of blood T cell repertoires in COVID-19. The repertoire was sequenced with immunoSEQ multiplex PCR; TCRdb's copy has only in-frame clones and lacks some. The data show 200,000 to 300,000 clones, over 70% seen once. The sample was peripheral blood. The receptors here all came from a woman older than 75 with acute or convalescent COVID-19. CDR3s include the opening cysteine and the closing phenylalanine or tryptophan. D genes are given only for firm matches. The size of a clone is reported for some rows only, either as once, few or many, or as a class for expanded clones.

CDR3	DNA	J	V	size	D
CASSPSGIEKLFF	TGTGCCAGCAGCCCTTCGGGGATTGAAAAACTGTTTTTT	TRBJ1-4	TRBV7-2	.	.
CASSGGADIYGYTF	TGTGCCAGCAGTGGCGGGGCCGACATCTATGGCTACACCTTC	TRBJ1-2	TRBV25-1	few	.
CASKAGTGHWNEQFF	TGTGCCAGCAAGGCGGGGACAGGTCATTGGAATGAGCAGTTCTTC	TRBJ2-1	TRBV2	once	TRBD1
CASSQTGSHEQYF	TGTGCCAGCAGTCAGACAGGGAGCCACGAGCAGTACTTC	TRBJ2-7	TRBV6-5	.	TRBD1
CASSLAPGGALRAQHF	TGTGCCAGCAGCTTAGCACCCGGGGGGGCCCTAAGGGCGCAGCATTTT	TRBJ1-5	TRBV7-6	.	.
CASSSQGGGEKLFF	TGTGCCAGTAGTTCACAGGGGGGAGGTGAAAAACTGTTTTTT	TRBJ1-4	TRBV19	.	TRBD1
CASSLSSSGGRYNEQFF	TGTGCCAGCAGCTTAAGTTCGTCGGGGGGGCGGTACAATGAGCAGTTCTTC	TRBJ2-1	TRBV7-2	.	TRBD2
CASSQDTSGGTQYF	TGTGCCAGCAGCCAAGATACTAGCGGGGGGACCCAGTACTTC	TRBJ2-5	TRBV14	.	TRBD2
CASSKEGDTEAFF	TGTGCCAGCAGCAAAGAAGGGGACACTGAAGCTTTCTTT	TRBJ1-1	TRBV21-1	.	.
CASSLDMSGNQPQHF	TGTGCCAGCAGCTTAGATATGTCGGGAAATCAGCCCCAGCATTTT	TRBJ1-5	TRBV11-2	.	.
CASSLQQGGEKLFF	TGCGCCAGCAGCTTGCAACAGGGGGGTGAAAAACTGTTTTTT	TRBJ1-4	TRBV5-1	.	TRBD1
CASSLEASGRRSYEQYF	TGTGCCAGCAGCTTAGAGGCTAGCGGGAGAAGGTCCTACGAGCAGTACTTC	TRBJ2-7	TRBV11-2	.	TRBD2
CASSEISGTANYGYTF	TGTGCCAGCAGTGAAATATCCGGGACTGCTAACTATGGCTACACCTTC	TRBJ1-2	TRBV2	once	.
CASSMSVSTDTQYF	TGTGCCAGTAGTATGTCTGTGAGCACAGATACACAGTATTTT	TRBJ2-3	TRBV19	.	.
CASSEAAPGLIFTDTQYF	TGTGCCAGCAGTGAAGCGGCCCCGGGACTGATTTTCACAGATACGCAGTATTTT	TRBJ2-3	TRBV6-1	.	.
CASSLGSGGQISYEQYF	TGTGCCAGCAGCTTAGGCTCAGGGGGCCAGATCTCCTACGAGCAGTACTTC	TRBJ2-7	TRBV7-9	once	TRBD1
CASRYGGARGDTQYF	TGTGCCAGCAGATACGGGGGGGCGCGTGGAGATACGCAGTATTTT	TRBJ2-3	TRBV6-2/TRBV6-3	once	TRBD2
CASSYSSRGSGPLHF	TGTGCCAGCAGTTACTCGTCCAGGGGCAGTGGACCCCTCCACTTT	TRBJ1-6	TRBV6-5	.	.
CAWGGQLDGELFF	TGTGCCTGGGGGGGGCAGCTCGATGGGGAGCTGTTTTTT	TRBJ2-2	TRBV30	once	.
CASSLTVGNTGELFF	TGTGCCAGCAGTTTGACAGTTGGGAACACCGGGGAGCTGTTTTTT	TRBJ2-2	TRBV6-5	.	.
CASSLVPQGTDTQYF	TGTGCCAGCAGCTTGGTACCCCAGGGGACAGATACGCAGTATTTT	TRBJ2-3	TRBV5-4	.	.
CASSYGDRVSNQPQHF	TGTGCCAGCAGTTACGGCGACAGGGTGAGCAATCAGCCCCAGCATTTT	TRBJ1-5	TRBV6-5	.	TRBD1
CASSIGSGFNQPQHF	TGTGCCAGTAGTATAGGAAGCGGTTTCAATCAGCCCCAGCATTTT	TRBJ1-5	TRBV19	.	.
CASSLNGGSDQPQHF	TGCGCCAGCAGCTTGAACGGGGGGAGTGATCAGCCCCAGCATTTT	TRBJ1-5	TRBV5-1	.	.
CASSLEQGNTQYF	TGTGCCAGCAGCTTAGAACAGGGGAATACGCAGTATTTT	TRBJ2-3	TRBV11-2	.	TRBD1
CASSPGVGLAGVGNEQFF	TGTGCCAGCAGCCCTGGGGTTGGACTAGCGGGAGTGGGAAATGAGCAGTTCTTC	TRBJ2-1	TRBV9	.	TRBD2
CAWSVYWTGGRDTEAFF	TGTGCCTGGAGTGTTTACTGGACAGGGGGTCGTGACACTGAAGCTTTCTTT	TRBJ1-1	TRBV30	.	TRBD1
CASSAPLQDNTGELFF	TGTGCCAGCAGCGCCCCTTTACAGGATAACACCGGGGAGCTGTTTTTT	TRBJ2-2	TRBV7-3	.	.
CASSYSWTIKGNTEAFF	TGTGCCAGCAGTTACTCGTGGACAATTAAGGGGAACACTGAAGCTTTCTTT	TRBJ1-1	TRBV6-2/TRBV6-3	.	.
CASSFFTRKILHTF	TGTGCCAGCAGTTTTTTCACGAGAAAGATCCTCCACACCTTC	TRBJ1-2	TRBV28	.	.